This T cell receptor beta chain was captured by sequencing in a study of T-cell memory formation after mild COVID-19. CDR1 and CDR2 (germline): MGHRA, YSYEKL. The CDR3 runs 15 residues. The V and J ends lost 0 bases and 2 bases respectively, with 8 bases between them. TCRdb analysed the 5' RACE reads with MiXCR anew, one entry per CDR3 protein. The sample comprises 55,000 to 75,000 distinct CDR3 sequences, 25% to 30% of which are singletons, and more than 40% rests with the top ten. Sequencing was performed on PBMCs or a T cell subset sorted from them (not recorded which). The sequence was obtained from a man aged 18 to 30 who had mild COVID-19 (a few samples of this study predate the infection). Cell type and time point are not known. V and J are TRBV4-1 and TRBJ1-3; D unclear. The CDR3 DNA reads TGCGCCAGCAGCCAAGAGAGGGAGACTGGAAACACCATATATTTT. Translation gives CASSQERETGNTIYF.